Shown below are 27 T cell receptor beta chains from a single sample sequenced in a study of CD8 T cells in Susac syndrome. An amount of RNA that ranged from about 0.45 to 1 ug was reverse transcribed with random hexamers. MiXCR was run by TCRdb on the immunoSEQ multiplex PCR reads, yielding one entry per CDR3 protein. The sample holds roughly 150,000 distinct CDR3 sequences, 95% seen once. Sequencing was performed on CD8+ T cells from PBMCs. All receptors derive from a human donor with Susac syndrome.

The chain couples TRBV28 to TRBJ2-1; TRBD2 matches at 9 bases. The CDR3 totals 15 residues. Trimming cost V 6 bases and J 6 bases; bases outside gene matches: 9. Germline CDR1 reads MDHEN; CDR2 reads SYDVKM. For the CDR3, the DNA is TGTGCCAGCAGGGTGTATAGCGGGAGTGTCAATGAGCAGTTCTTC. Translated: CASRVYSGSVNEQFF.

This CDR3 reads CASSLILDVETQYF. CDR3 sequence (DNA): TGTGCCAGCAGCTTGATTCTGGACGTGGAGACCCAGTACTTC. The V gene is TRBV5-6, the J gene TRBJ2-5; D gene unclear. Trimming left V 1 base short and J 5 bases short, with 12 bases between. The CDR3 runs 14 residues. Germline values: CDR1 SGHDT, CDR2 YYEEEE.

The chain combines TRBV11-2 with TRBJ2-5, with a possible D match to TRBD1 (7 bases). The CDR3 is 15 residues long. Trimming took off 8 bases at V and 5 bases at J, with 21 bases between the two ends. Germline assignment: CDR1 SGHAT and CDR2 FQNNGV. The CDR3 protein is CASHSAQGGRETQYF. The CDR3 DNA is TGTGCCAGCCATTCGGCCCAGGGGGGACGGGAGACCCAGTACTTC.

The chain joins TRBV19 to TRBJ2-7, with 11 bases aligning to TRBD2. The J segment lost 5 bases and the V segment lost 5 bases, leaving 8 bases of the junction unmatched. The CDR3 is made up of 15 amino acids. The germline V gene has CDR1 LNHDA and CDR2 SQIVND (reference sequence). The CDR3 DNA reads as TGTGCCAGTAGTTCCTCTAGCGGGAGGACCCACGAGCAGTACTTC. Its protein is CASSSSSGRTHEQYF.

The chain uses TRBV6-1 and TRBJ1-2, with TRBD1 matching over 8 bases. The V and J ends lost 1 base and 4 bases, in that order; junction bases with no gene match: 8. Germline V CDR1 and CDR2: MNHNS, SASEGT. The CDR3 totals 16 residues. CDR3 DNA: TGTGCCAGCAGTGAAGGAAGGGTGGGGACAGGCTATGGCTACACCTTC. The encoded protein is CASSEGRVGTGYGYTF.

The chain uses TRBV7-6 and TRBJ1-5, with D perhaps matching TRBD1 (6 bases). Germline-derived CDR1 and CDR2 are SGHVS and FNYEAQ. The CDR3 has 15 residues. Trimming removed 5 bases at V and 0 bases at J, with 11 bases between. The CDR3 DNA sequence: TGTGCCAGCAGCCCAGGGGCGGGTAGCAATCAGCCCCAGCATTTT. It translates to CASSPGAGSNQPQHF.

The chain combines TRBV6-2 or TRBV6-3 with TRBJ2-5, with 7 positions matching TRBD2. Germline-derived CDR1 and CDR2 are MNHEY and SVGEGT. Germline trimming cut 7 bases from V and 5 bases from J; bases unmatched to any gene: 7. The CDR3 is 13 amino acids. CDR3 region: CASTEGGVETQYF. In DNA, the CDR3 is TGTGCCAGCACCGAGGGAGGGGTGGAGACCCAGTACTTC.

This chain links TRBV30 with TRBJ2-5; D is perhaps TRBD2 (5 bases). Germline V gives CDR1 GTSNPN, CDR2 SVGIG (reference sequence). V gave up 4 bases and J gave up 2 bases, with 11 bases separating them. The CDR3 has 13 amino acids. DNA for the CDR3: TGTGCCTGGACCCCAAGCGGACAAGAGACCCAGTACTTC. Protein sequence: CAWTPSGQETQYF.

The chain employs TRBV27 and TRBJ2-4, with D perhaps TRBD1 or TRBD2 (5 bases each). Trimming removed 4 bases from V and 7 bases from J, with 14 bases in between. CDR3 length equals 14 residues. Per the germline V gene, CDR1 is MNHEY and CDR2 is SMNVEV (reference sequence). This chain's CDR3 is CASSSPGTENIQYF. CDR3 sequence (DNA): TGTGCCAGCAGTTCTCCCGGGACGGAGAACATTCAGTACTTC.

The genes are TRBV28 and TRBJ2-1; 8 bases are shared with TRBD2. The CDR3 totals 13 residues. Germline assignment: CDR1 MDHEN and CDR2 SYDVKM. Trimming cost V 5 bases and J 8 bases; bases outside gene matches: 5. In nucleotides, the CDR3 is TGTGCCAGCAGTATCGGGACTAGGGATGAGCAGTTCTTC. This gives the protein CASSIGTRDEQFF.

The rearrangement joins TRBV20-1 to TRBJ2-7, with D perhaps TRBD2 (6 bases). Germline V gene lookup returns CDR1 DFQATT and CDR2 SNEGSKA (reference sequence). CDR3 length: 13 amino acids. V was shortened by 2 bases and J by 1 base, with 9 bases between the two germline ends. CDR3 loop: CSARSGSSYEQYF. The CDR3, as DNA: TGCAGTGCTAGAAGCGGGTCTTCCTACGAGCAGTACTTC.

The rearrangement links TRBV19 to TRBJ2-1; D possibly corresponds to TRBD1 (6 bases). Trimming cost V 3 bases and J 8 bases, with 11 bases left between them. Germline V gene sequence: CDR1 LNHDA, CDR2 SQIVND (reference sequence). The CDR3 has 13 amino acids. CDR3 sequence: CASSIGWGHEQFF. In DNA, the CDR3 is TGTGCCAGTAGTATTGGGTGGGGGCATGAGCAGTTCTTC.

This sequence joins TRBV14 and TRBJ1-1, with D unclear. V was pared by 1 base and J by 0 bases, with 12 bases between. Per germline, CDR1 SGHDN and CDR2 FVKESK. This CDR3 has 16 amino acids. CDR3 sequence (DNA): TGTGCCAGCAGCCAAGTTTTAGGCGGCATGAACACTGAAGCTTTCTTT. As protein: CASSQVLGGMNTEAFF.

V usage is TRBV19 and J usage is TRBJ2-7; D is possibly TRBD1 or TRBD2 (5 bases each). V lost 5 bases and J 1 base, leaving 9 bases between the germline ends. The CDR3 runs 13 residues. Germline V gene sequence: CDR1 LNHDA, CDR2 SQIVND (reference sequence). The CDR3 nucleotides are TGTGCCAGTAGTGGGGACCCATCCTACGAGCAGTACTTC. Its translation: CASSGDPSYEQYF.

The V gene is TRBV28, the J gene TRBJ2-4; perhaps TRBD2 as D (6 bases). Germline V gene lookup returns CDR1 MDHEN and CDR2 SYDVKM. With 6 bases removed from V and 5 bases from J, the gap between germline ends came to 17 bases. CDR3 size: 15 residues. The CDR3 DNA follows: TGTGCCAGCAGCTCTCGGGAGACCGAGGAAAACATTCAGTACTTC. Translating gives CASSSRETEENIQYF.

This clonotype was seen a few times. This chain uses TRBV13 with TRBJ2-7; D may be TRBD1 or TRBD2 (5 bases each). Between the trimmed V and J ends, which lost 4 bases and 0 bases, there was a span of 16 bases. The CDR3 totals 16 residues. The V gene's germline CDR1 is PRHDT and CDR2 FYEKMQ (reference sequence). CDR3 bases: TGTGCCAGCAGCTCAGGGCGAGGGTTAAGCTCCTACGAGCAGTACTTC. It yields the protein CASSSGRGLSSYEQYF.

The chain recombines TRBV6-1 with TRBJ2-7; no reliable D call. The CDR3 length is 15 residues. Germline CDR1 reads MNHNS; CDR2 reads SASEGT. Trimming cost V 1 base and J 2 bases, with 12 bases left between them. In DNA form, the CDR3 reads TGTGCCAGCAGTGAAGACCTCGGTGTCCCCTACGAGCAGTACTTC. This sequence encodes CASSEDLGVPYEQYF.

The chain couples TRBV9 to TRBJ1-2; 9 bases map to TRBD1. The germline gives CDR1 SGDLS, CDR2 YYNGEE. This CDR3 is 16 amino acids long. J was trimmed by 2 bases and V by 4 bases; bases with no gene match: 9. The CDR3 nucleotides are TGTGCCAGCAGCCCCCAGGGGACAGGGTCAAACTATGGCTACACCTTC. This gives the protein CASSPQGTGSNYGYTF.

The chain has TRBV28 and TRBJ2-5, with 7 bases matching TRBD2. The V gene's germline CDR1 is MDHEN and CDR2 SYDVKM. The V and J ends lost 7 bases and 1 base, in that order; junction bases with no gene match: 9. This CDR3 has 15 amino acids. DNA of the CDR3: TGTGCCAGCACCGAAGTCGGCGGGAGCCAAGAGACCCAGTACTTC. Its translation is CASTEVGGSQETQYF.

The chain combines TRBV28 with TRBJ2-7; 7 nucleotides match TRBD1. Losses at the gene ends were 6 bases for V and 7 bases for J; bases not matched to a gene: 15. Germline V gives CDR1 MDHEN, CDR2 SYDVKM. CDR3 size: 15 residues. CDR3 coding DNA: TGTGCCAGCAGAATCACCCCAGGGGGTGTCTTAGAGCAGTACTTC. Translation: CASRITPGGVLEQYF.

The chain combines TRBV9 with TRBJ1-2; unclear D gene. V lost 4 bases and J 4 bases, leaving 14 bases between the germline ends. Germline V CDR1 and CDR2: SGDLS, YYNGEE. The length of the CDR3 is 14 residues. The CDR3 region has the DNA TGTGCCAGCAGCTCCATGACGGAGTTCTATGGCTACACCTTC. Amino acid sequence: CASSSMTEFYGYTF.

J is TRBJ1-2 and V is TRBV5-6; possible D gene TRBD1, 5 bases. The CDR3 covers 14 residues. The germline V and J ends were trimmed by 4 bases and 2 bases, with 12 bases remaining between them. Germline CDR1 and CDR2: SGHDT and YYEEEE. The CDR3 is CASSMGTVNYGYTF. In DNA, the CDR3 is TGTGCCAGCAGCATGGGGACGGTGAACTATGGCTACACCTTC.

The chain is built from TRBV18 and TRBJ2-3, with D tentatively TRBD1 or TRBD2 (5 bases each). Germline V CDR1 and CDR2: KGHSH, LQKENI. This CDR3 has 17 residues. Trimming stripped 3 bases from V and 4 bases from J, with 20 bases between. This CDR3 is CASSPDSGAQGPDTQYF. The CDR3 DNA is TGTGCCAGCTCACCTGACTCCGGGGCGCAGGGCCCAGATACGCAGTATTTT.

The genes are TRBV3-1 and TRBJ2-1; 7 nucleotides agree with TRBD2. The CDR3 loop spans 15 amino acids. J lost 3 bases, V lost 0 bases, and 2 bases had no gene match. The germline V gene encodes CDR1 LGHDT and CDR2 YNNKEL (reference sequence). The CDR3 reads CASSQDPSGYNEQFF. CDR3 nucleotide sequence: TGTGCCAGCAGCCAAGATCCTAGCGGCTACAATGAGCAGTTCTTC.

The chain carries TRBV9 and TRBJ2-3, with D maybe TRBD2 (5 bases). V was clipped by 1 base and J by 1 base, with 10 bases between them. CDR3 length equals 15 residues. The germline CDR1 and CDR2 sequences are SGDLS and YYNGEE. For the CDR3, the DNA is TGTGCCAGCAGCGTAACGGGATCCGGCACAGATACGCAGTATTTT. It translates to CASSVTGSGTDTQYF.

V is TRBV9 and J is TRBJ1-2; 10 nucleotides line up with TRBD1. The CDR3 length is 15 residues. V shed 4 bases, J shed 0 bases, and the junction held 3 bases outside the gene matches. The germline gives CDR1 SGDLS, CDR2 YYNGEE. The CDR3 loop is CASSFGTGANYGYTF. The CDR3 DNA follows: TGTGCCAGCAGCTTTGGGACAGGGGCTAACTATGGCTACACCTTC.

The chain is built from TRBV6-6 and TRBJ1-1; no definite D call. The V gene's germline CDR1 is MNHNY and CDR2 SVGAGI (reference sequence). V was trimmed by 8 bases and J by 0 bases, leaving 7 bases between them. This CDR3 has 12 residues. The CDR3 loop reads CASGPMNTEAFF. The CDR3 region has the DNA TGTGCCAGCGGGCCTATGAACACTGAAGCTTTCTTT.